The sequence of this T cell receptor (beta chain) was determined in a study of patients and donors after allogeneic stem cell transplantation. V gave up 4 bases and J gave up 4 bases, with 12 bases separating them. The CDR3 is 14 residues long. Germline loops: CDR1 KGHSH, CDR2 LQKENI. TCRdb reprocessed the RT-PCR reads via MiXCR and lists one record per CDR3 protein. The sample includes about 110,000 distinct CDR3 sequences, roughly 35% seen only once; the top ten take around 27%. The chain links TRBV18 to TRBJ2-3; no clear D gene. This sequence was found in a human donor who was either an allogeneic HSCT recipient or a stem cell or donor lymphocyte infusion donor (not recorded which). It is not recorded whose cells these are; they may come from a transplant donor. The sequencing input was blood, either unsorted or a sorted T cell fraction (not recorded which). CDR3 amino acids: CASSLGRGADTQYF. CDR3 bases: TGTGCCAGCTCACTTGGAAGAGGCGCAGATACGCAGTATTTT.